The 13 T cell receptor beta chains below were found in one sample sequenced in a study of blood T cells in healthy people across ages. Alongside a J-beta primer mix, a sample-barcoded 5' primer served in a second PCR lasting roughly 6 to 11 cycles. TCRdb independently ran MiXCR on the 5' RACE reads; one entry per CDR3 protein. The sample yields around 1,500,000 distinct CDR3 sequences, 35% to 45% seen once. Sequencing used blood. All receptors come from a woman younger than 30 in good health.

This clonotype has only a few counts. This chain uses TRBV7-6 with TRBJ2-1; 11 bases map to TRBD2. CDR1 is SGHVS, CDR2 FNYEAQ, per germline. With V trimmed by 1 base and J by 7 bases, 9 bases remained unmatched. The CDR3 consists of 17 residues. The CDR3 nucleotides are TGTGCCAGCAGCTTAGGGTCGCTAGCGGGAGGATGGAATGAGCAGTTCTTC. It specifies CASSLGSLAGGWNEQFF.

This clonotype was counted a few times. The chain has TRBV12-3 or TRBV12-4 and TRBJ1-2; unclear D gene. V lost 6 bases to trimming and J lost 7 bases, with 15 bases between them. The CDR3 is 13 residues long. The CDR3 region is CASSFTVTSGYTF. The CDR3 region has the DNA TGTGCCAGCAGCTTTACAGTGACGAGTGGCTACACCTTC.

The chain employs TRBV15 and TRBJ1-4; D is unclear. The CDR3 loop spans 14 amino acids. Trimming removed 5 bases at V and 7 bases at J, with 14 bases between. Germline assignment: CDR1 LNHNV and CDR2 YYDKDF (reference sequence). Here the CDR3 reads CATSLPNKSEKLFF. As DNA, the CDR3 is TGTGCCACCAGCCTACCAAATAAGAGTGAAAAACTGTTTTTT.

This clonotype occurred many times. The rearrangement uses TRBV7-2 and TRBJ2-3; 7 bases match TRBD2. The length of the CDR3 is 16 residues. Germline lookup yields CDR1 SGHTA and CDR2 FQGNSA. The trim removed 2 bases at V and 2 bases at J, leaving 7 bases unmatched. The DNA of the CDR3 is TGTGCCAGCAGCTTAATGTCTAGCGGATACACAGATACGCAGTATTTT. Amino acids: CASSLMSSGYTDTQYF. The full variable domain, completed using reference TRBV7-2 and TRBJ2-3, is GAGVSQSPSNKVTEKGKDVELRCDPISGHTALYWYRQSLGQGLEFLIYFQGNSAPDKSGLPSDRFSAERTGGSVSTLTIQRTQQEDSAVYLCASSLMSSGYTDTQYFGPGTRLTVL.

The chain recombines TRBV9 with TRBJ1-2; no firm D call. CDR3 length equals 15 residues. Trimming shortened V by 4 bases and J by 3 bases, and 16 bases separated the two germline ends. Germline-derived CDR1 and CDR2 are SGDLS and YYNGEE. The CDR3 sequence is CASSQTPDLDYGYTF. DNA of the CDR3: TGTGCCAGCAGCCAAACCCCAGACCTGGACTATGGCTACACCTTC.

The rearrangement links TRBV7-2 to TRBJ2-2; 10 bases line up with TRBD2. CDR3 size: 17 residues. CDR1 and CDR2 from the germline V gene are SGHTA and FQGNSA. Trimming removed 1 base from V and 4 bases from J; junction bases left unmatched: 6. CDR3 region: CASSLVPLAGVTGELFF. The CDR3 region has the DNA TGTGCCAGCAGCTTAGTCCCTCTAGCGGGAGTCACCGGGGAGCTGTTTTTT. Full variable domain (remainder filled in from reference TRBV7-2 and TRBJ2-2): GAGVSQSPSNKVTEKGKDVELRCDPISGHTALYWYRQSLGQGLEFLIYFQGNSAPDKSGLPSDRFSAERTGGSVSTLTIQRTQQEDSAVYLCASSLVPLAGVTGELFFGEGSRLTVL.

This clonotype was seen only a few times. V usage is TRBV9 and J usage is TRBJ2-3; 7 positions match TRBD2. CDR1 is SGDLS and CDR2 is YYNGEE in the germline V gene. The CDR3 extends over 17 amino acids. Germline trimming cut 0 bases from V and 3 bases from J; bases unmatched to any gene: 10. CDR3 bases: TGTGCCAGCAGCGTAGTGTCGGGACTAAGGGATACAGATACGCAGTATTTT. It specifies CASSVVSGLRDTDTQYF.

This CDR3 reads CASSRDRLGVKNIQYF. CDR3 sequence (DNA): TGTGCCAGCAGCCGTGACCGACTAGGGGTCAAAAACATTCAGTACTTC. The gene calls are TRBV7-8 and TRBJ2-4; maybe TRBD2 (6 bases). The CDR3 loop spans 16 amino acids. Germline V gene lookup returns CDR1 SGHVS and CDR2 FQNEAQ. Trimming stripped 5 bases from V and 3 bases from J, with 17 bases between.

This clonotype has a handful of counts. This rearrangement joins TRBV7-9 to TRBJ2-3; the match to TRBD2 covers 8 bases. Unmatched junction bases numbered 11, after V lost 5 bases and J lost 4 bases. The CDR3 consists of 16 residues. Germline V gene sequence: CDR1 SEHNR, CDR2 FQNEAQ (reference sequence). The CDR3 DNA reads as TGTGCCAGCAGCCCCTTGGTCGCGGGAGGTGCAGATACGCAGTATTTT. Protein: CASSPLVAGGADTQYF.

This chain links TRBV20-1 with TRBJ2-3; D remains ambiguous. Trimming stripped 4 bases from V and 2 bases from J, with 13 bases between. The CDR3 runs to 14 residues. In germline, CDR1 is DFQATT, CDR2 SNEGSKA (reference sequence). The CDR3, as DNA: TGCAGTGCTAAAAAGATTCCTAACACAGATACGCAGTATTTT. Its protein product is CSAKKIPNTDTQYF.

This clonotype came up a few times. The genes are TRBV27 and TRBJ1-2; possible D gene TRBD1, 5 bases. The CDR3 spans 14 residues. The germline V gene has CDR1 MNHEY and CDR2 SMNVEV (reference sequence). Trimming took off 10 bases at V and 4 bases at J, with 19 bases between the two ends. CDR3 nucleotide sequence: TGTGCCACCTCACCAGTCCAGGGCGGCTATGGCTACACCTTC. Amino acids: CATSPVQGGYGYTF.

CDR3: CATDRGRESGELFF. The CDR3 DNA sequence: TGTGCCACCGACAGGGGGCGTGAATCCGGGGAGCTGTTTTTT. This chain joins TRBV7-9 and TRBJ2-2, with TRBD1 matching 10 bases. Per the germline V gene, CDR1 is SEHNR and CDR2 is FQNEAQ (reference sequence). Trimming removed 10 bases from V and 6 bases from J; junction bases left unmatched: 8. CDR3 length: 14 residues.

V is TRBV6-5 and J is TRBJ2-2; 8 nucleotides line up with TRBD2. V was clipped by 0 bases and J by 5 bases; unmatched bases: 11. In germline, CDR1 is MNHEY, CDR2 SVGAGI. The CDR3 sequence is 18 residues long. As DNA, the CDR3 is TGTGCCAGCAGTTACTCGAGTATAGGAGCGGGGGCTACCGGGGAGCTGTTTTTT. It codes for CASSYSSIGAGATGELFF.